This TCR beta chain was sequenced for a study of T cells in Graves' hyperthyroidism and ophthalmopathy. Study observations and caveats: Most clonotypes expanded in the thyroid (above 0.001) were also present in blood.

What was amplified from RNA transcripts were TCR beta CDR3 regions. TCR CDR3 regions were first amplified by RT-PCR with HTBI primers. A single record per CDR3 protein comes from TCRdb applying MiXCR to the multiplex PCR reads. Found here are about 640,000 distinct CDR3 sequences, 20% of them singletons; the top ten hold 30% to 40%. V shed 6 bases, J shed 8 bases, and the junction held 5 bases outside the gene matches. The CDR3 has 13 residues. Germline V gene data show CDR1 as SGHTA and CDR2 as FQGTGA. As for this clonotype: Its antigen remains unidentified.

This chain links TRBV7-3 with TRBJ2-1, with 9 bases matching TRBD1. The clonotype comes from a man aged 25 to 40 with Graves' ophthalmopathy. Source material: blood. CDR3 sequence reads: CASSSGTGHEQFF. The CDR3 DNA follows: TGTGCCAGCAGTTCCGGGACAGGGCATGAGCAGTTCTTC. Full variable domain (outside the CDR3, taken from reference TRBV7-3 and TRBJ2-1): GAGVSQTPSNKVTEKGKYVELRCDPISGHTALYWYRQSLGQGPEFLIYFQGTGAADDSGLPNDRFFAVRPEGSVSTLKIQRTERGDSAVYLCASSSGTGHEQFFGPGTRLTVL.